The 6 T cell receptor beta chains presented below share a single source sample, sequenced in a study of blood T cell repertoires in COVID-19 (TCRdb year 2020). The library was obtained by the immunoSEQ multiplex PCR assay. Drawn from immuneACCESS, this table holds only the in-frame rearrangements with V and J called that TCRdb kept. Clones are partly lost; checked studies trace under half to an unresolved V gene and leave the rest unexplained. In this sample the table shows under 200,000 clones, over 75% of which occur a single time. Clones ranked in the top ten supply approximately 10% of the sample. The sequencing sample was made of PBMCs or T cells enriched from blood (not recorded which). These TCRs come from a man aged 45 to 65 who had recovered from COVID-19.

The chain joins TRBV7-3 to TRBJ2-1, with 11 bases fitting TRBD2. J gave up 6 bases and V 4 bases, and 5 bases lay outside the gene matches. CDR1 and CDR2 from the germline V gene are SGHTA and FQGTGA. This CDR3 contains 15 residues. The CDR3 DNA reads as TGTGCCAGCAGCTCCTCACTAGCGGGAGCCAATGAGCAGTTCTTC. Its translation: CASSSSLAGANEQFF.

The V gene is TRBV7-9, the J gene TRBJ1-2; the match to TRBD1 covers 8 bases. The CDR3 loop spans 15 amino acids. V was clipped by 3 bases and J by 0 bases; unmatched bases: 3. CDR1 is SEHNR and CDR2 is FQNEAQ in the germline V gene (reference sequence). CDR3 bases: TGTGCCAGCAGCTTCGGACAGGGCTCTAACTATGGCTACACCTTC. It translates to CASSFGQGSNYGYTF.

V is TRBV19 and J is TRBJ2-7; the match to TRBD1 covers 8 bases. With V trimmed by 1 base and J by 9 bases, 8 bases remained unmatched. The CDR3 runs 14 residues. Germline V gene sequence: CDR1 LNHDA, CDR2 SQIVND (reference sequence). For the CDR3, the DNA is TGTGCCAGTAGTATAGGTGGGACAGGCGATCGGCAGTACTTC. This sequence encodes CASSIGGTGDRQYF.

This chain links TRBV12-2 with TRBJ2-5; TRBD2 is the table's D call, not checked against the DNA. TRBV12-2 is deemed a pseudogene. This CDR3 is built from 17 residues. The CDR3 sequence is CASRSRTSGSSQETQYF. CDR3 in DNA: TGTGCAAGTCGCTCACGGACTAGCGGGAGCTCCCAAGAGACCCAGTACTTC.

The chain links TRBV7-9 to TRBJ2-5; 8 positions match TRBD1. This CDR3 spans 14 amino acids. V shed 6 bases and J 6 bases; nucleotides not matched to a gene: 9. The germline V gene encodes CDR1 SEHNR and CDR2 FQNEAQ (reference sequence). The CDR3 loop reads CASRPDRGTQTQYF. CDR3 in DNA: TGTGCCAGCAGGCCAGACAGGGGAACTCAGACCCAGTACTTC.

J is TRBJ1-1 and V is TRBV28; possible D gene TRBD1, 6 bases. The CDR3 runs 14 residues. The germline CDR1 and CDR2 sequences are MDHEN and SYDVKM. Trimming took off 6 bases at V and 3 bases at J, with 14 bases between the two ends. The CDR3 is CASRLPRGDTEAFF. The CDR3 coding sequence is TGTGCCAGCAGGCTACCCAGGGGTGACACTGAAGCTTTCTTT.